Below, 18 T cell receptor beta chains from the same sample are listed, as sequenced in a study of blood T cells in healthy people across ages. Together with a sample-barcoded 5' primer, a J-beta primer mix was included in a second PCR lasting about 6 to 11 cycles. TCRdb reanalysed the 5' RACE reads using MiXCR and keeps one entry per CDR3 protein. This sample has approximately 2,000,000 distinct CDR3 sequences, with 39% found just once. The source material was blood. The receptors were gathered from a human donor in good health.

This clonotype has just a few counts. The DNA of the CDR3 is TGTGCCAGCACCTCACCCGGTGGATTAAAAGATACGCAGTATTTT. This translates into CASTSPGGLKDTQYF. The chain joins TRBV12-3 or TRBV12-4 to TRBJ2-3, with D unclear. This CDR3 has 15 amino acids. V lost 7 bases to trimming and J lost 5 bases, with 19 bases between them.

This clonotype has only a few counts. The rearrangement uses TRBV29-1 and TRBJ2-3, with a weak D call TRBD1 (5 bases). The CDR3 is 16 residues long. V lost 2 bases and J 0 bases, leaving 15 bases between the germline ends. Looked up from germline, CDR1 is SQVTM and CDR2 is ANQGSEA. For the CDR3, the DNA is TGCAGCGTTGAAACCGTCCCAGGGTTAAGCACAGATACGCAGTATTTT. Translated, it gives CSVETVPGLSTDTQYF.

This chain joins TRBV10-3 and TRBJ2-7; 8 nucleotides line up with TRBD1. CDR1 ENHRY and CDR2 SYGVKD come from the germline V gene. V lost 8 bases, J lost 2 bases, and 5 bases stayed unmatched. The length of the CDR3 is 13 residues. CDR3 region: CAISTGETYEQYF. The CDR3 bases are TGTGCCATCTCGACAGGGGAAACCTACGAGCAGTACTTC.

The rearrangement links TRBV18 to TRBJ2-3; 9 nucleotides agree with TRBD1. The V segment lost 2 bases and the J segment 2 bases; nucleotides outside the gene matches: 11. CDR1 and CDR2 from the germline V gene are KGHSH and LQKENI. There are 18 residues in the CDR3. The CDR3 region is CASSPSSSGQGTTDTQYF. The CDR3 DNA reads as TGTGCCAGCTCACCAAGTTCTTCCGGACAGGGGACCACAGATACGCAGTATTTT.

The J gene is TRBJ2-3, the V gene TRBV6-5; 9 bases map to TRBD1. The trim removed 2 bases at V and 2 bases at J, leaving 5 bases unmatched. The CDR3 loop spans 16 amino acids. Looked up from germline, CDR1 is MNHEY and CDR2 is SVGAGI. CDR3 bases: TGTGCCAGCAGTTACACAGACAGGGGGGACACAGATACGCAGTATTTT. It translates to CASSYTDRGDTDTQYF.

The chain joins TRBV29-1 to TRBJ2-1, with 7 nucleotides matching TRBD1. Looked up from germline, CDR1 is SQVTM and CDR2 is ANQGSEA. This CDR3 comprises 14 residues. V shed 8 bases, J shed 7 bases, and the junction held 14 bases outside the gene matches. The CDR3 is CSSIGGAKGNEQFF. CDR3 DNA sequence: TGCAGCTCCATAGGGGGCGCAAAGGGTAATGAGCAGTTCTTC.

This clonotype showed up just a few times. V gene TRBV4-3 combines with J gene TRBJ1-2; tentatively, D is TRBD1 (5 bases). Looked up from germline, CDR1 is LGHNA and CDR2 is YSLEER. CDR3 size: 19 residues. Trimming removed 0 bases from V and 0 bases from J, with 20 bases in between. This CDR3 is CASSQERVQGSLANYGYTF. The CDR3 coding sequence is TGCGCCAGCAGCCAAGAAAGGGTCCAGGGATCATTAGCTAACTATGGCTACACCTTC.

This clonotype appeared a few times. The rearrangement uses TRBV12-3 or TRBV12-4 and TRBJ2-4, with 10 bases fitting TRBD2. The J call may be mistaken, given a closer DNA end match to TRBJ2-7. The CDR3 has 15 residues. CDR3 amino acids: CASNFTPSGGYEQYF. CDR3 DNA: TGTGCCAGCAATTTTACTCCTAGCGGGGGTTACGAGCAGTACTTC.

The gene calls are TRBV6-6 and TRBJ2-3; 9 nucleotides line up with TRBD1. The germline CDR1 and CDR2 sequences are MNHNY and SVGAGI (reference sequence). CDR3 size: 16 residues. V lost 8 bases and J lost 4; bases outside the gene matches: 13. CDR3 residues: CASYFIGTGLPDTQYF. In DNA form, the CDR3 reads TGTGCCAGCTATTTTATCGGGACAGGGTTACCAGATACGCAGTATTTT.

This clonotype was observed a handful of times. This rearrangement joins TRBV5-6 to TRBJ2-7; possibly TRBD1 for D (5 bases). The V end lost 3 bases, the J end lost 4 bases, and 11 bases lay between the germline ends. Germline V lookup: CDR1 SGHDT, CDR2 YYEEEE. The CDR3 consists of 13 residues. This CDR3 is CASSSGHPYEQYF. As DNA, the CDR3 is TGTGCCAGCAGCTCCGGACACCCATACGAGCAGTACTTC.

J is TRBJ1-6 and V is TRBV7-2; the D is unclear. V was pared by 2 bases and J by 9 bases, with 14 bases between. The germline V gene has CDR1 SGHTA and CDR2 FQGNSA. The CDR3 runs 15 residues. The CDR3 sequence: CASSLRTGESSPLHF. The DNA of the CDR3 is TGTGCCAGCAGCTTAAGGACGGGAGAGAGTTCACCCCTCCACTTT.

The chain is built from TRBV18 and TRBJ1-2, with D perhaps TRBD1 (5 bases). The germline CDR1 and CDR2 sequences are KGHSH and LQKENI. This CDR3 is built from 15 residues. V was cut by 1 base and J by 3 bases, with 12 bases left in between. The CDR3 loop is CASSPRIQEHYGYTF. CDR3 nucleotides: TGTGCCAGCTCACCACGTATACAGGAGCACTATGGCTACACCTTC.

The chain uses TRBV20-1 and TRBJ2-5; TRBD2 matches 11 bases. V was pared by 3 bases and J by 8 bases, with 11 bases of the junction left unmatched. Germline CDR1 DFQATT, CDR2 SNEGSKA (reference sequence). The CDR3 runs to 15 residues. Written as DNA, the CDR3 is TGCAGTGCTAGCCCACTAGCGGGGGACCCATTCACCCAGTACTTC. This encodes CSASPLAGDPFTQYF.

The chain is built from TRBV15 and TRBJ2-7, with D perhaps matching TRBD1 (5 bases). Between the trimmed V and J ends, which lost 2 bases and 0 bases, there was a span of 8 bases. The germline gives CDR1 LNHNV, CDR2 YYDKDF (reference sequence). The CDR3 runs 14 residues. CDR3 nucleotides: TGTGCCACCAGCAGAAGCAGGGTCTCCTACGAGCAGTACTTC. It codes for CATSRSRVSYEQYF.

On this clonotype itself: This CDR3 fails to terminate in the conserved phenylalanine or tryptophan, so it likely reflects a read error. This chain connects TRBV12-3 or TRBV12-4 to TRBJ2-3; D might be TRBD2 (6 bases). V was trimmed by 6 bases and J by 0 bases, leaving 13 bases between them. The CDR3 runs 15 residues. This chain's CDR3 is CASSAGTPSTDTQYS. In nucleotides, the CDR3 is TGTGCCAGCAGCGCCGGGACTCCTAGCACAGATACGCAGTATTCT.

Remarks on this clonotype: Since a much larger clone is just one base distant, this may be a read error. The rearrangement uses TRBV7-2 and TRBJ2-3, with D uncertain. The V gene's germline CDR1 is SGHTA and CDR2 FQGNSA. The CDR3 runs to 13 residues. The chain's CDR3 is CASSSTGVDTRYF. CDR3 in DNA: TGTGCCAGCAGCTCGACGGGTGTCGATACGCGGTATTTT.

The rearrangement links TRBV7-9 to TRBJ2-1; the D is unclear. The germline gives CDR1 SEHNR, CDR2 FQNEAQ (reference sequence). The CDR3 sequence is 14 residues long. Trimming stripped 0 bases from V and 7 bases from J, with 10 bases between. The CDR3 reads CASSLAQEWNEQFF. The DNA for the CDR3 is TGTGCCAGCAGCTTAGCGCAGGAGTGGAATGAGCAGTTCTTC. Looking up the rest from reference TRBV7-9 and TRBJ2-1 gives the full variable domain: DTGVSQNPRHKITKRGQNVTFRCDPISEHNRLYWYRQTLGQGPEFLTYFQNEAQLEKSRLLSDRFSAERPKGSFSTLEIQRTEQGDSAMYLCASSLAQEWNEQFFGPGTRLTVL.

This clonotype was counted between two and nine times. Germline and junction disagree at one end, which may indicate a read error. The chain joins TRBV10-3 to TRBJ2-3; no definite D call. Germline CDR1 ENHRY, CDR2 SYGVKD. There are 12 residues in the CDR3. The CDR3 coding sequence is TGTGCCACCAGTGAGTCAATCGATACGCAGTATTTT. This translates into CATSESIDTQYF.